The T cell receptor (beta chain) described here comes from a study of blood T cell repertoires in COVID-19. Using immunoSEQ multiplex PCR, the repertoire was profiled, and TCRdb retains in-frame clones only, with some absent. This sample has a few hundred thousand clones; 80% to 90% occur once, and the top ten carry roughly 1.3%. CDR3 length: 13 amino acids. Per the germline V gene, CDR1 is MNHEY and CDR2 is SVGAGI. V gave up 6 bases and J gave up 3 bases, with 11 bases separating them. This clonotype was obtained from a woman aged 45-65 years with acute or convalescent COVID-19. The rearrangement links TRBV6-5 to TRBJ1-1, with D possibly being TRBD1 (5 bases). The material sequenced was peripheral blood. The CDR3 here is CASRTGRDTEAFF. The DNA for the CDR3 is TGTGCCAGCAGAACAGGAAGGGACACTGAAGCTTTCTTT.